This T cell receptor (beta chain) was sequenced during a study of T cell repertoires in cytomegalovirus infection. Study background: Public TCR beta signatures provided an indication of both CMV infection and a matching HLA type.

J was trimmed by 8 bases and V by 5 bases; bases with no gene match: 8. This CDR3 contains 13 residues. Germline lookup yields CDR1 SEHNR and CDR2 FQNEAQ (reference sequence). This clonotype was picked up a small number of times. Its antigen is as yet unknown. The study's findings and limits: HLA-C-restricted TCR beta clonotypes specific for CMV led the ex vivo response. Carriage of CMV together with the relevant HLA was identifiable through cumulative public TCR beta family frequency.

MiXCR, run by TCRdb on the reads, gives a single entry per CDR3 protein. This sample carries 450,000 to 650,000 distinct CDR3 sequences, around 27% of them seen once, and the ten largest clones take roughly 13%. The receptor was isolated from a human donor in good health (CMV status not recorded). Some clones in this sample may be carry-over from other donors' samples. The chain has TRBV7-9 and TRBJ1-2; 7 bases match TRBD1. The sequencing sample was made of PBMCs. CDR3 residues: CASSTTGAEGYTF. In DNA form, the CDR3 reads TGTGCCAGCAGCACTACAGGGGCTGAAGGCTACACCTTC.